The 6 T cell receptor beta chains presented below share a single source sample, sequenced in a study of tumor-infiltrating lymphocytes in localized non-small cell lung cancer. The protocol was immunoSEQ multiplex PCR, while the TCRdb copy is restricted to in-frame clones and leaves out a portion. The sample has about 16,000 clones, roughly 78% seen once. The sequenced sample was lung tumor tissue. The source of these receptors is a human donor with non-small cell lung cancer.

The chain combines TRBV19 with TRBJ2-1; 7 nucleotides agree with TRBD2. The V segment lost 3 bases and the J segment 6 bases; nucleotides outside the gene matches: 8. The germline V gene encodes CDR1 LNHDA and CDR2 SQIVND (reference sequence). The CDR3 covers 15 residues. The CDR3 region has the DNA TGTGCCAGTAGTATCGGCGGGAGCGAGGTCAATGAGCAGTTCTTC. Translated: CASSIGGSEVNEQFF.

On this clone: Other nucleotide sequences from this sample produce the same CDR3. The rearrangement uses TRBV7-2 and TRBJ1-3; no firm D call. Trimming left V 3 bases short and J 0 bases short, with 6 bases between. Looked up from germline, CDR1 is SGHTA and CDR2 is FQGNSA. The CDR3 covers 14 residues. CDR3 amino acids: CASSLGPSGNTIYF. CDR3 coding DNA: TGTGCCAGCAGCTTGGGTCCCTCTGGAAACACCATATATTTT.

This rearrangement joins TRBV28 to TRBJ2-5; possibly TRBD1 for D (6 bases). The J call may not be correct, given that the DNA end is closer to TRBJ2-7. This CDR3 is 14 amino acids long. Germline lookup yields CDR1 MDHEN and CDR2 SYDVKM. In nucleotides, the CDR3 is TGTGCCAGCAGTTTACAGGGACACTCCTACGAGCAGTACTTC. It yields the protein CASSLQGHSYEQYF.

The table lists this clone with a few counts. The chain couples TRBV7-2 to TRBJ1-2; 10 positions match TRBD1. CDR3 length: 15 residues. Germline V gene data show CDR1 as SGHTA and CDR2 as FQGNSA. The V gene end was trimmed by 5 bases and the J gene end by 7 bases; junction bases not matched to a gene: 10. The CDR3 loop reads CASSQGQGSRGGYTF. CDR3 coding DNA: TGTGCCAGCAGCCAGGGACAGGGGTCCCGCGGTGGCTACACCTTC.

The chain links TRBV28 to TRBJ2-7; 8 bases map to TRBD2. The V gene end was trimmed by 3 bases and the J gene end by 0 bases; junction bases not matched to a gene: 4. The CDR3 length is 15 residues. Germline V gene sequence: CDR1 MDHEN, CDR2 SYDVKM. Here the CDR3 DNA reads TGTGCCAGCAGTTTCGTAGGGACTAGCTCCTACGAGCAGTACTTC. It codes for CASSFVGTSSYEQYF.

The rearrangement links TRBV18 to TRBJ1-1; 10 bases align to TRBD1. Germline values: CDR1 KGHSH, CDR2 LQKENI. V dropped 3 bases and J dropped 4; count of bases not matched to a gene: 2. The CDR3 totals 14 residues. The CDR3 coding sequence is TGTGCCAGCTCACCCGACAGGGGGCTCACTGAAGCTTTCTTT. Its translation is CASSPDRGLTEAFF.